This note documents a single T cell receptor beta chain sequence. The antigen remains unidentified. The sample is drawn from a study of blood T cells in healthy people across ages. Notes on the study in general: A strong correlation was seen between TCR beta diversity and naive T cell percentage. Donors of long life had a larger count of naive CD4+ cells and greater diversity than aged donors.

Donors were healthy Caucasian individuals from Russia aged about 6 to 90. The authors ran a second PCR of roughly 6 to 11 cycles using a sample-barcoded 5' primer and a J-beta primer mix. Each of the cDNA molecules was tagged by a template-switch adaptor with 12 random nucleotides. TCRdb re-analysed the 5' RACE reads in MiXCR, keeping a single row per CDR3 protein. The sample holds around 1.1 million distinct CDR3 sequences, 35% to 40% seen once. Source material: blood. This receptor was obtained from a man younger than 30 in good health.

The CDR3 DNA reads as TGTGCCAGCAGCCCTAGCGGGGGGGCCGTAACATCCTACAATGAGCAGTTCTTC. Its translation: CASSPSGGAVTSYNEQFF. The chain links TRBV11-2 to TRBJ2-1; 12 positions match TRBD2. V was clipped by 5 bases and J by 1 base; unmatched bases: 9. Germline V gives CDR1 SGHAT, CDR2 FQNNGV. This CDR3 region has 18 residues. The full variable domain, its missing parts supplied by reference TRBV11-2 and TRBJ2-1, is EAGVAQSPRYKIIEKRQSVAFWCNPISGHATLYWYQQILGQGPKLLIQFQNNGVVDDSQLPKDRFSAERLKGVDSTLKIQPAKLEDSAVYLCASSPSGGAVTSYNEQFFGPGTRLTVL.